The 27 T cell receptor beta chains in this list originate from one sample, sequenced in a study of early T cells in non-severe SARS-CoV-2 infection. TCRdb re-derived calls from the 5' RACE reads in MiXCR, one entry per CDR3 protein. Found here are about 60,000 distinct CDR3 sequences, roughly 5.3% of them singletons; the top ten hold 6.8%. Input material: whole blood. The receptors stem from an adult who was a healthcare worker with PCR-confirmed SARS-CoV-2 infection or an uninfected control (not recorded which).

The CDR3 loop is CASRLAAETNTEAFF. The CDR3 coding sequence is TGTGCCAGCAGACTGGCGGCGGAGACGAACACTGAAGCTTTCTTT. The genes are TRBV5-4 and TRBJ1-1, with D uncertain. V was clipped by 5 bases and J by 1 base, with 15 bases between them. Germline V gives CDR1 SGHNT, CDR2 YYREEE (reference sequence). This CDR3 region has 15 residues.

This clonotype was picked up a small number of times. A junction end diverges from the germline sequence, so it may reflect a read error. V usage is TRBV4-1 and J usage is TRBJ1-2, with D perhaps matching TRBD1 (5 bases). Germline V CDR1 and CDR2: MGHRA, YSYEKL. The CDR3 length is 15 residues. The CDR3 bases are TGCGCCAGCAACCAACTCTATCGGGACTTTGAGGGCTACACCTTC. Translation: CASNQLYRDFEGYTF.

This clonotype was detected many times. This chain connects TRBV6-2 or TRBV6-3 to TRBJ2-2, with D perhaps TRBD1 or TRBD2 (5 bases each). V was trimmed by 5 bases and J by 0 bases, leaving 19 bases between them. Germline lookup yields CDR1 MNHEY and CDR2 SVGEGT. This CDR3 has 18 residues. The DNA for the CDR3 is TGTGCCAGCAGTACGGGACCGCCTGCCTTAACGAACACCGGGGAGCTGTTTTTT. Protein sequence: CASSTGPPALTNTGELFF.

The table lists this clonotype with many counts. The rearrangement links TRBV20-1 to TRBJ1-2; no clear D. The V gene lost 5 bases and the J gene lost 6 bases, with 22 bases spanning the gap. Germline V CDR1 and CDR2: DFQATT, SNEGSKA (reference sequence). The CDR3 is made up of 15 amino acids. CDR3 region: CSAEIPGPKGHGYTF. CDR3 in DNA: TGCAGTGCTGAAATTCCCGGGCCGAAAGGCCATGGCTACACCTTC.

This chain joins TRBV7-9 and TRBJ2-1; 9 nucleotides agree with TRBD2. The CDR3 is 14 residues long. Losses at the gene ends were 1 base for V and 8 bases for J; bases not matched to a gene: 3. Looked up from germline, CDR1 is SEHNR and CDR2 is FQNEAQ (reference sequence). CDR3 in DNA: TGTGCCAGCAGCTTAGAAGCGGGAGGCCATGAGCAGTTCTTC. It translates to CASSLEAGGHEQFF.

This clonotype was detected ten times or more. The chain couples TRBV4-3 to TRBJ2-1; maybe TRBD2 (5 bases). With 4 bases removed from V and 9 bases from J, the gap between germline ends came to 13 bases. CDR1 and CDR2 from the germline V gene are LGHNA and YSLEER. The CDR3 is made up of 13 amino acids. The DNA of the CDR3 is TGCGCCAGCAGCCCAACAAGGGAGAGTGAGCAGTTCTTC. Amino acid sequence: CASSPTRESEQFF.

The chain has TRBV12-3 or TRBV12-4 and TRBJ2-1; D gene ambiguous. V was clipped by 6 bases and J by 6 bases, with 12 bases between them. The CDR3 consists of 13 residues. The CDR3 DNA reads TGTGCCAGCAGCCTACTGACTCCCAATGAGCAGTTCTTC. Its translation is CASSLLTPNEQFF.

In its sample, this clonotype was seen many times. CDR3 protein: CASFGSPSNYGYTF. The CDR3 nucleotides are TGTGCCAGCTTCGGGTCACCTTCTAACTATGGCTACACCTTC. This rearrangement joins TRBV9 to TRBJ1-2; the D is unclear. Trimming shortened V by 7 bases and J by 0 bases, and 13 bases separated the two germline ends. This CDR3 is 14 amino acids long. Germline CDR1 SGDLS, CDR2 YYNGEE.

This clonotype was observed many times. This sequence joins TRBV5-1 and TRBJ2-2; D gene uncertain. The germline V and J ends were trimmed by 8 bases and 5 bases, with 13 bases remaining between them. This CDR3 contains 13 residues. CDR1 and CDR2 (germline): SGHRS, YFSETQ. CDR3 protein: CARKTNQTGELFF. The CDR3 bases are TGCGCCAGAAAAACTAACCAAACCGGGGAGCTGTTTTTT.

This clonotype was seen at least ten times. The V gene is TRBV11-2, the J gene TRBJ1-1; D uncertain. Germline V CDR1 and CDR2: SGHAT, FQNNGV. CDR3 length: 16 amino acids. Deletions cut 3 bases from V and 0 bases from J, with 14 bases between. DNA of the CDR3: TGTGCCAGCAGCTTGAAGTTTGGGGTTCTGAACACTGAAGCTTTCTTT. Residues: CASSLKFGVLNTEAFF.

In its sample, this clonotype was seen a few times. The CDR3 loop reads CATSRDFKGENEQYF. CDR3 bases: TGTGCCACCAGCAGAGATTTCAAGGGGGAGAACGAGCAGTACTTC. The chain carries TRBV15 and TRBJ2-7; maybe TRBD1 (6 bases). Germline assignment: CDR1 LNHNV and CDR2 YYDKDF (reference sequence). The CDR3 runs 15 residues. Trimming stripped 0 bases from V and 5 bases from J, with 14 bases between.

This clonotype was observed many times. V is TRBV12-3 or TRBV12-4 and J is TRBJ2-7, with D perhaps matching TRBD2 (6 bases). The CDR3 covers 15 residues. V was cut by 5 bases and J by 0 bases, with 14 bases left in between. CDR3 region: CASSNTGGHSYEQYF. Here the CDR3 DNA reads TGTGCCAGCAGTAACACAGGAGGGCACTCCTACGAGCAGTACTTC.

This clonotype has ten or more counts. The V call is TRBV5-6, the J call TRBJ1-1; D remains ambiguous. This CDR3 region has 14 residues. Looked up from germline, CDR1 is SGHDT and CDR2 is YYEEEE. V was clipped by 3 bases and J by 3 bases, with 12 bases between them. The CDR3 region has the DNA TGTGCCAGCAGCTCCATACTAATCGACACTGAAGCTTTCTTT. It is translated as CASSSILIDTEAFF.

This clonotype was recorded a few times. The CDR3 sequence is CASSLSSRAQGKYF. As DNA, the CDR3 is TGTGCCAGCAGTTTATCATCTAGGGCCCAAGGTAAATATTTT. This chain joins TRBV12-3 or TRBV12-4 and TRBJ2-3; D is unresolved. This CDR3 has 14 residues. Trimming left V 2 bases short and J 15 bases short, with 21 bases between.

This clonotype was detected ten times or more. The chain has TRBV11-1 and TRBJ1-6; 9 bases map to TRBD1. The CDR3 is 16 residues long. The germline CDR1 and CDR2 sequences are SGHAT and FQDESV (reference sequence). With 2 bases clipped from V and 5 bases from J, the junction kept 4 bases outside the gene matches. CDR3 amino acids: CASSLRQGGNNSPLHF. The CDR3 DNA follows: TGTGCCAGCAGCTTAAGACAGGGGGGAAATAATTCACCCCTCCACTTT.

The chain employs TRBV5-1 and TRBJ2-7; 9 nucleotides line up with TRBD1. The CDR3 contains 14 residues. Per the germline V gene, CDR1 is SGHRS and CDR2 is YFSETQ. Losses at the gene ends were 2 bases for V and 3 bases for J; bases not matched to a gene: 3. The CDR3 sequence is CASSFTGQGYEQYF. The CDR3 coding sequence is TGCGCCAGCAGCTTTACGGGACAGGGCTACGAGCAGTACTTC.

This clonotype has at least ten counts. The CDR3 reads CSARKGVGSSGNTIYF. CDR3 nucleotide sequence: TGCAGTGCTAGAAAAGGCGTGGGTAGCTCTGGAAACACCATATATTTT. The chain employs TRBV20-1 and TRBJ1-3; D gene ambiguous. CDR1 is DFQATT, CDR2 SNEGSKA, per germline (reference sequence). The CDR3 loop spans 16 amino acids. Trimming took off 2 bases at V and 0 bases at J, with 14 bases between the two ends.

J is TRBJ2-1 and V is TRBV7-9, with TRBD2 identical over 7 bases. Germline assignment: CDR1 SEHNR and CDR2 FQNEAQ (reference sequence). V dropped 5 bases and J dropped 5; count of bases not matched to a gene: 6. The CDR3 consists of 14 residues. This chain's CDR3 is CASSPGLPNNEQFF. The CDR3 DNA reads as TGTGCCAGCAGCCCGGGACTACCTAACAATGAGCAGTTCTTC.

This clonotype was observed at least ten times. CDR3 sequence: CASSLVGWSTDTQYF. Written as DNA, the CDR3 is TGTGCCAGCAGTTTGGTGGGGTGGAGCACAGATACGCAGTATTTT. V and J are TRBV28 and TRBJ2-3, with no clear D. Trimming shortened V by 3 bases and J by 0 bases, and 10 bases separated the two germline ends. Germline V gene lookup returns CDR1 MDHEN and CDR2 SYDVKM. The CDR3 has 15 amino acids.

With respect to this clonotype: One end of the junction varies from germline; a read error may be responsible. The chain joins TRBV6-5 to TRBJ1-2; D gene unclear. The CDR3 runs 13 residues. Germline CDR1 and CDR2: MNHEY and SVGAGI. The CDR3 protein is CASSAPGPPATHF. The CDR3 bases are TGTGCCAGCAGTGCCCCCGGGCCGCCAGCCACTCACTTC.

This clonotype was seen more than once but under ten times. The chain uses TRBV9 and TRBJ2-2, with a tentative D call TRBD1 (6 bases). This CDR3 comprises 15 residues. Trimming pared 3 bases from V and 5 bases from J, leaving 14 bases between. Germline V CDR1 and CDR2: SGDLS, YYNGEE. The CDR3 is CASSGRTDGTGELFF. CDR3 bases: TGTGCCAGCAGCGGCCGGACAGACGGTACCGGGGAGCTGTTTTTT. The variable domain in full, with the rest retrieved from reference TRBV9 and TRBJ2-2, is DSGVTQTPKHLITATGQRVTLRCSPRSGDLSVYWYQQSLDQGLQFLIQYYNGEERAKGNILERFSAQQFPDLHSELNLSSLELGDSALYFCASSGRTDGTGELFFGEGSRLTVL.

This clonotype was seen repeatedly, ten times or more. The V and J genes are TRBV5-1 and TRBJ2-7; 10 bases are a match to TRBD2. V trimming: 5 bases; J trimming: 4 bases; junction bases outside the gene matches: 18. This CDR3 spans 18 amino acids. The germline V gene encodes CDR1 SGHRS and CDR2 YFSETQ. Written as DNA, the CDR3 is TGCGCCAGCAGTACCTCCGCCTCCGTAGCGGGAGGCCTTTACGAGCAGTACTTC. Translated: CASSTSASVAGGLYEQYF.

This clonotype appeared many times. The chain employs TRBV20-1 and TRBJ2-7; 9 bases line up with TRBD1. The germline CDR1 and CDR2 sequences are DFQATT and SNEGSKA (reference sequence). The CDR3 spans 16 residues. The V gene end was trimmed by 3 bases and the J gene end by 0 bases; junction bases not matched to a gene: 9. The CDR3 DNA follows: TGCAGTGCTAGGGAGGTACAGGGGGCGTCCTCCTACGAGCAGTACTTC. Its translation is CSAREVQGASSYEQYF.

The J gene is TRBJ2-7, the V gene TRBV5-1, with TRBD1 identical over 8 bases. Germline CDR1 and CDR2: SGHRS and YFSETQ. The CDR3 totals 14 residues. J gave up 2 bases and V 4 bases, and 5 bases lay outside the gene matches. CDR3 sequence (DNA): TGCGCCAGCAGCACGGGACAGGTCCCCTACGAGCAGTACTTC. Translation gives CASSTGQVPYEQYF.

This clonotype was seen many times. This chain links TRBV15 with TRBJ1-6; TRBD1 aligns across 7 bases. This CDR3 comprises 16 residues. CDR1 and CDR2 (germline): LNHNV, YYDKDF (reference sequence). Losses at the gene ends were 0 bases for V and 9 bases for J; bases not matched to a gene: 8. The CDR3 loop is CATSRDVQGSGSPLHF. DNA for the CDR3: TGTGCCACCAGCAGAGACGTACAGGGGAGCGGTTCACCCCTCCACTTT.

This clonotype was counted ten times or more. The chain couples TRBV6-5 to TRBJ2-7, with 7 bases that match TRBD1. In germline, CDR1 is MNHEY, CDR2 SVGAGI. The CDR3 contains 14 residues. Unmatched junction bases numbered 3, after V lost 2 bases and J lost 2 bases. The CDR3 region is CASSYRTGPYEQYF. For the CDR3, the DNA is TGTGCCAGCAGTTACCGGACAGGACCCTACGAGCAGTACTTC.

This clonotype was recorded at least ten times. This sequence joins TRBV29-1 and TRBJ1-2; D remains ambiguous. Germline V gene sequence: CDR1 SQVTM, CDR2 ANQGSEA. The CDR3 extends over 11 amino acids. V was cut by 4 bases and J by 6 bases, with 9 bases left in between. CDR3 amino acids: CSVGKADGYTF. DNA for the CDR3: TGCAGCGTTGGGAAGGCCGATGGCTACACCTTC.